Listed below are T cell receptor beta chains from one sample, sequenced in a study of long-term antiretroviral therapy in people with HIV. Libraries were prepared by immunoSEQ multiplex PCR; TCRdb keeps only in-frame clonotypes and omits some of them. Of about 22,000 clones listed, roughly 84% were seen once; the top ten hold 4.3%. The sequencing here drew on unsorted PBMCs, taken approximately 5.7 years after starting antiretroviral therapy. Receptor source: a man younger than 45 with HIV. CDR3s include the opening cysteine and the closing phenylalanine or tryptophan. Fields, in order: D gene, J gene, V gene, clone size, CDR3 protein, CDR3 DNA. The D gene is left open where the match is weak. Not every row has a clone size; where given, it reads once, few, many or a size class.

>.|TRBJ2-7|TRBV4-3|.
CASSQHTEVAVYEQYF
TGCGCCAGCAGCCAACATACGGAAGTAGCCGTCTACGAGCAGTACTTC
>.|TRBJ2-1|TRBV7-9|.
CASSSWEVGRNEQFF
TGTGCCAGCAGCTCTTGGGAAGTCGGCCGGAATGAGCAGTTCTTC
>TRBD2|TRBJ2-3|TRBV7-3|.
CASSLSGGAADTQYF
TGTGCCAGCAGCTTATCGGGGGGGGCCGCAGATACGCAGTATTTT
>.|TRBJ1-1|TRBV7-2|.
CASSLAEGSEAFF
TGTGCCAGCAGCTTAGCGGAGGGGTCTGAAGCTTTCTTT
>.|TRBJ1-5|TRBV19|.
CASSIDRANSGIQPQHF
TGTGCCAGTAGTATAGATAGGGCCAACTCCGGTATTCAGCCCCAGCATTTT
>.|TRBJ2-7|TRBV27|few
CASSLSWGVYEQYF
TGTGCCAGCAGTTTATCATGGGGGGTGTACGAGCAGTACTTC
>.|TRBJ1-5|TRBV18|few
CASSPGLGQPQHF
TGTGCCAGCTCGCCAGGGTTGGGTCAGCCCCAGCATTTT
>.|TRBJ1-5|TRBV5-1|.
CASSADGNQPQHF
TGCGCCAGCAGTGCCGACGGCAATCAGCCCCAGCATTTT
>TRBD2|TRBJ2-3|TRBV30|.
CAWSASGGATDTQYF
TGTGCCTGGAGTGCGAGCGGGGGGGCCACAGATACGCAGTATTTT
>TRBD2|TRBJ2-7|TRBV7-3|.
CASSLSPKRTSGSPYEQYF
TGTGCCAGCAGCTTAAGCCCCAAGAGGACTAGCGGGTCCCCCTACGAGCAGTACTTC
>.|TRBJ1-6|TRBV7-8|.
CASSPPGNSPLHF
TGTGCCAGCAGCCCCCCCGGGAATTCACCCCTCCACTTT
>TRBD1|TRBJ1-3|TRBV7-9|.
CASSSHRGRGGNTIYF
TGTGCCAGCAGCTCCCACAGGGGAAGGGGTGGAAACACCATATATTTT
>.|TRBJ2-4|TRBV6-6|.
CASRGETGSKNIQYF
TGTGCCAGCAGGGGTGAAACAGGGTCCAAAAACATTCAGTACTTC
>.|TRBJ2-7|TRBV7-9|few
CASSPNSYEQYF
TGTGCCAGCAGCCCGAACTCCTACGAGCAGTACTTC
>.|TRBJ2-1|TRBV6-5|.
CASRIDSSYNEQFF
TGTGCCAGCCGCATCGATAGCTCCTACAATGAGCAGTTCTTC
>.|TRBJ1-2|TRBV28|.
CASATRRQGSGYTF
TGTGCCAGCGCGACCCGCAGGCAGGGTAGTGGCTACACCTTC
>.|TRBJ2-1|TRBV7-3|.
CASSLGAGNNEQFF
TGTGCCAGCAGCTTAGGAGCAGGTAACAATGAGCAGTTCTTC
>TRBD2|TRBJ2-1|TRBV14|once
CASSPTSGYGEQFF
TGTGCCAGCAGCCCGACTAGCGGGTACGGTGAGCAGTTCTTC
>.|TRBJ1-2|TRBV18|.
CASSPPGGYGYTF
TGTGCCAGCTCACCACCGGGTGGTTATGGCTACACCTTC
>TRBD1|TRBJ1-1|TRBV28|.
CASSFWDRVTEAFF
TGTGCCAGCAGTTTCTGGGACAGGGTGACTGAAGCTTTCTTT